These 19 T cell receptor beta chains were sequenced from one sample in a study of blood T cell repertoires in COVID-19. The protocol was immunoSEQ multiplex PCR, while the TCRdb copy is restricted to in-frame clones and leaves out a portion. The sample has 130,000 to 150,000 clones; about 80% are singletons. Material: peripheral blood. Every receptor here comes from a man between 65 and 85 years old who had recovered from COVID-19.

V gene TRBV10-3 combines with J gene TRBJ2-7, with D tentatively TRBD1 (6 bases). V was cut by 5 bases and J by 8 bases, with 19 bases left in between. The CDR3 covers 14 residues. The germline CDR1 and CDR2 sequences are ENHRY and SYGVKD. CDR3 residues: CAISFTTLGAQQYF. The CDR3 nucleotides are TGTGCCATCAGTTTCACGACATTGGGGGCGCAGCAGTACTTC.

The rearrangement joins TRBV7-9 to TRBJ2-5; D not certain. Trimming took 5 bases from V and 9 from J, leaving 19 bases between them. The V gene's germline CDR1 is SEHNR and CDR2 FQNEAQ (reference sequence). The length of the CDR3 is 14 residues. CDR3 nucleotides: TGTGCCAGCAGCCCGGTCGTTGCGGCCCTGGCCCAGTACTTC. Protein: CASSPVVAALAQYF. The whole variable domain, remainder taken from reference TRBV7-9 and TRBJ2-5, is DTGVSQNPRHKITKRGQNVTFRCDPISEHNRLYWYRQTLGQGPEFLTYFQNEAQLEKSRLLSDRFSAERPKGSFSTLEIQRTEQGDSAMYLCASSPVVAALAQYFGPGTRLLVL.

CDR3: CASSSEAGQGARCTF. The DNA of the CDR3 is TGTGCCAGTAGTTCCGAAGCGGGACAGGGGGCAAGGTGCACCTTC. The gene calls are TRBV19 and TRBJ1-2, with 12 positions matching TRBD1. V shed 5 bases and J 13 bases; nucleotides not matched to a gene: 14. This CDR3 is 15 amino acids long. Germline CDR1 reads LNHDA; CDR2 reads SQIVND (reference sequence).

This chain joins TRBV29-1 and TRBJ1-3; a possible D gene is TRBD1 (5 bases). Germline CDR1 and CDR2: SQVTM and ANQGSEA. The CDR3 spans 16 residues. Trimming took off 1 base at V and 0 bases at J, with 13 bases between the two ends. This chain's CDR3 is CSVEGGSDHSGNTIYF. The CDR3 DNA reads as TGCAGCGTTGAAGGGGGCAGTGATCACTCTGGAAACACCATATATTTT.

Here the CDR3 DNA reads TGCGCCAGCAGCCCTAAACCGGGGTTCGATCGATACAATGAGCAGTTCTTC. It yields the protein CASSPKPGFDRYNEQFF. J is TRBJ2-1 and V is TRBV4-3; TRBD2 is a possible D gene (5 bases). V lost 4 bases to trimming and J lost 4 bases, with 20 bases between them. CDR1 is LGHNA and CDR2 is YSLEER in the germline V gene. This CDR3 is 17 amino acids long.

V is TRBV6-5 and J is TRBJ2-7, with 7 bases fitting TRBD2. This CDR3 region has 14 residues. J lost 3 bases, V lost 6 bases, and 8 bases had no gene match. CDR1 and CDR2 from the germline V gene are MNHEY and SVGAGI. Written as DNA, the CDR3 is TGTGCCAGCAGCACGGCGGGAGTTCTCTACGAGCAGTACTTC. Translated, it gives CASSTAGVLYEQYF.

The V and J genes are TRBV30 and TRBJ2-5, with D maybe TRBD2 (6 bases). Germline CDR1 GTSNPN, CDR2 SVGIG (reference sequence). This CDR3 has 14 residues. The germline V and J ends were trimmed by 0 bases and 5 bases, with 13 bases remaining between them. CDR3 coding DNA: TGTGCCTGGAGTGTATGGGGGGAGAGGGAGACCCAGTACTTC. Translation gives CAWSVWGERETQYF.

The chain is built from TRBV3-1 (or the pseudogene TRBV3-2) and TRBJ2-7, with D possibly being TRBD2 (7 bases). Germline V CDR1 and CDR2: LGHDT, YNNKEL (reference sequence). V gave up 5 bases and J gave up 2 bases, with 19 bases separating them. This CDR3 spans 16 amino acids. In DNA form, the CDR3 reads TGTGCCAGCAGCAAAGGTGGGGGGGCGATTCCCTACGAGCAGTACTTC. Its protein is CASSKGGGAIPYEQYF.

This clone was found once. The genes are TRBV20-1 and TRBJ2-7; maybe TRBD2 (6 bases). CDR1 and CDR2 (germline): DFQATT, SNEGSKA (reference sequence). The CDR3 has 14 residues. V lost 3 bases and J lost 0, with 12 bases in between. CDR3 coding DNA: TGCAGTGCTAGTATTAGCGGAAACTCCTACGAGCAGTACTTC. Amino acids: CSASISGNSYEQYF.

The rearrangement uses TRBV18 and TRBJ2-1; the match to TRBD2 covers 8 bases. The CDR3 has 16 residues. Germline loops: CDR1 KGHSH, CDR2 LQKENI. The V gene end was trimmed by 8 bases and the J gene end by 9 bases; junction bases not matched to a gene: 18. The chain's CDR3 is CASTLRDISGGVEQFF. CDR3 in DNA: TGTGCCAGCACCCTCCGGGACATCTCGGGGGGGGTTGAGCAGTTCTTC.

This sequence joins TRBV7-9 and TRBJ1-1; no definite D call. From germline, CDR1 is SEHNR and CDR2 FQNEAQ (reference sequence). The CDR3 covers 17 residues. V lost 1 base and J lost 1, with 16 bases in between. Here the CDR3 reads CASSLGFRLTGNTEAFF. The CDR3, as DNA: TGTGCCAGCAGCTTAGGTTTTCGTCTGACGGGGAACACTGAAGCTTTCTTT.

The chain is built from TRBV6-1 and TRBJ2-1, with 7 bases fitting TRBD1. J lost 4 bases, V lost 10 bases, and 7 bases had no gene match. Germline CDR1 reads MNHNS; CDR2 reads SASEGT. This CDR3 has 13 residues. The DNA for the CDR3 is TGTGCCACCCAGGGACAGACTTACAATGAGCAGTTCTTC. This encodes CATQGQTYNEQFF.

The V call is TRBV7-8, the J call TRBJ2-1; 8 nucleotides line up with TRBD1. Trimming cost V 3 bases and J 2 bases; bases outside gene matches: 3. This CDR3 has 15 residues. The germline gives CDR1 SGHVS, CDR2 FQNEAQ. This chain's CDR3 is CASSFLQGAYNEQFF. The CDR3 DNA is TGTGCCAGCAGCTTCCTACAGGGGGCCTACAATGAGCAGTTCTTC.

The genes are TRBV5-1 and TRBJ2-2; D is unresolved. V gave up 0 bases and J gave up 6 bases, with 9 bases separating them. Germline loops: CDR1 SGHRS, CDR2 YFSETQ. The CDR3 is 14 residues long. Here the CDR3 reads CASSLGRLAGELFF. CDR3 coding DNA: TGCGCCAGCAGCTTGGGTAGACTGGCCGGGGAGCTGTTTTTT.

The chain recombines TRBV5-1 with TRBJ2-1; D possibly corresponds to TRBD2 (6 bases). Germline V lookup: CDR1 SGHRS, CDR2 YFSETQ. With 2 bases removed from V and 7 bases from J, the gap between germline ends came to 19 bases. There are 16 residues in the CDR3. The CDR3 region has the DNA TGCGCCAGCAGCTTAGGGTCATCGGGACTTGGGAATGAGCAGTTCTTC. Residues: CASSLGSSGLGNEQFF.

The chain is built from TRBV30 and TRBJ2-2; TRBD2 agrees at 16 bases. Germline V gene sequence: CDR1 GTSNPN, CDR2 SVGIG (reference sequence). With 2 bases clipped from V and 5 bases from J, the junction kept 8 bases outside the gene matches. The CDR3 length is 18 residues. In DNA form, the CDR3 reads TGTGCCTGGAGTCCCCCGGGACTAGCGGGAGGGAGGACCGGGGAGCTGTTTTTT. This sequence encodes CAWSPPGLAGGRTGELFF.

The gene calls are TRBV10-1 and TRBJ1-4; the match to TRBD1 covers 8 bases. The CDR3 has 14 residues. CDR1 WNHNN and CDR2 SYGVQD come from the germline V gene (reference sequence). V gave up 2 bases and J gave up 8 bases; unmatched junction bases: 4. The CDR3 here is CASSEPGGDEKLFF. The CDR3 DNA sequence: TGCGCCAGCAGTGAGCCAGGGGGCGACGAAAAACTGTTTTTT.

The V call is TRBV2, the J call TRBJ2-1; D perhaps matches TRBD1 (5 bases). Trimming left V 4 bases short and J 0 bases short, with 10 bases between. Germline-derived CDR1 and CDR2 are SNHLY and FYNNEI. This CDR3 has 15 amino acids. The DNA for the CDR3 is TGTGCCAGCAGTGGGACACCAAGCTCCTACAATGAGCAGTTCTTC. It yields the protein CASSGTPSSYNEQFF.

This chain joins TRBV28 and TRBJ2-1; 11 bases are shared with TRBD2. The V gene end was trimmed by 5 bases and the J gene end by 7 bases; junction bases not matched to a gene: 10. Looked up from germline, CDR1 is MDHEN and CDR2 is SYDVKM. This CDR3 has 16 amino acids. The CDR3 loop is CASSPLLAGADNEQFF. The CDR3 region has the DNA TGTGCCAGCAGTCCCCTACTAGCGGGAGCTGATAATGAGCAGTTCTTC.